A single sample is the source of the 32 T cell receptor beta chains below, sequenced in a study of chemoradiotherapy in HPV16-positive cancers. Here immunoSEQ multiplex PCR was the method, and the copy in TCRdb shows in-frame clones only, minus some. The profile covers fewer than 18,000 clones, with over 70% appearing a single time and roughly a tenth taken by the ten largest. This specimen was collected from a patient who underwent chemoradiotherapy. These receptors were obtained from a human donor with HPV-associated anogenital cancer.

Only a few counts were recorded for this clone. The chain is built from TRBV19 and TRBJ1-5; D possibly corresponds to TRBD1 (6 bases). The V gene lost 3 bases and the J gene lost 9 bases, with 18 bases spanning the gap. Germline V CDR1 and CDR2: LNHDA, SQIVND (reference sequence). CDR3 length: 15 amino acids. CDR3 loop: CASSISLQGRVPQHF. The CDR3 region has the DNA TGTGCCAGTAGTATCTCTTTACAGGGTAGGGTGCCCCAGCATTTT.

This chain joins TRBV5-1 and TRBJ1-2, with 9 bases aligning to TRBD1. Germline V gene lookup returns CDR1 SGHRS and CDR2 YFSETQ. V lost 4 bases, J lost 8 bases, and 9 bases stayed unmatched. The CDR3 extends over 14 amino acids. The CDR3 reads CASSPNRGREGYTF. CDR3 nucleotide sequence: TGCGCCAGCAGCCCTAACAGGGGGCGAGAGGGCTACACCTTC.

V gene TRBV9 combines with J gene TRBJ2-7; D possibly matches TRBD1 or TRBD2 (5 bases each). The germline V gene encodes CDR1 SGDLS and CDR2 YYNGEE. The germline V and J ends were trimmed by 4 bases and 3 bases, with 17 bases remaining between them. The CDR3 consists of 15 residues. The DNA for the CDR3 is TGTGCCAGCAGCCCAGGGCTAGCCGGTTTCTACGAGCAGTACTTC. As protein: CASSPGLAGFYEQYF.

This chain uses TRBV4-1 with TRBJ1-1; D is perhaps TRBD1 (5 bases). Trimming took off 3 bases at V and 4 bases at J, with 18 bases between the two ends. Looked up from germline, CDR1 is MGHRA and CDR2 is YSYEKL. The CDR3 contains 16 residues. CDR3 sequence: CASSQAFRGKGTEAFF. The CDR3 nucleotides are TGCGCCAGCAGCCAGGCCTTTAGGGGAAAGGGCACTGAAGCTTTCTTT.

This chain connects TRBV19 to TRBJ1-5; no firm D call. Trimming took off 9 bases at V and 0 bases at J, with 21 bases between the two ends. The germline CDR1 and CDR2 sequences are LNHDA and SQIVND (reference sequence). The CDR3 has 17 amino acids. CDR3 amino acids: CASALDGPTYSNQPQHF. The CDR3 DNA sequence: TGTGCCAGCGCCCTCGACGGTCCCACTTATAGCAATCAGCCCCAGCATTTT.

The chain recombines TRBV30 with TRBJ2-7, with 11 bases fitting TRBD2. Germline V gene data show CDR1 as GTSNPN and CDR2 as SVGIG (reference sequence). CDR3 length: 15 residues. J was trimmed by 1 base and V by 0 bases; bases with no gene match: 2. The CDR3 nucleotides read TGTGCCTGGAGTGTTGCTAGCGGGGGGTCCTACGAGCAGTACTTC. Translated, it gives CAWSVASGGSYEQYF.

The gene calls are TRBV4-1 and TRBJ1-1; a weak D match, TRBD1 (5 bases). The CDR3 is made up of 15 amino acids. Trimming shortened V by 4 bases and J by 4 bases, and 16 bases separated the two germline ends. CDR1 and CDR2 from the germline V gene are MGHRA and YSYEKL. This CDR3 is CASSRLPTGGTEAFF. CDR3 DNA: TGCGCCAGCAGCCGCCTACCGACGGGGGGCACTGAAGCTTTCTTT.

The rearrangement uses TRBV6-1 and TRBJ2-7; D possibly corresponds to TRBD1 (6 bases). V was cut by 7 bases and J by 2 bases, with 12 bases left in between. CDR1 is MNHNS, CDR2 SASEGT, per germline. The CDR3 length is 13 residues. The chain's CDR3 is CASKPGHPYEQYF. The CDR3 region has the DNA TGTGCCAGCAAACCGGGACACCCCTACGAGCAGTACTTC.

This chain connects TRBV9 to TRBJ2-1; perhaps TRBD2 as D (5 bases). V was clipped by 3 bases and J by 4 bases, with 17 bases between them. This CDR3 comprises 16 residues. Germline loops: CDR1 SGDLS, CDR2 YYNGEE. The CDR3 sequence: CASSESGGGPYNEQFF. The CDR3 DNA is TGTGCCAGCAGCGAGAGCGGCGGCGGGCCTTACAATGAGCAGTTCTTC.

The rearrangement uses TRBV5-1 and TRBJ2-7; 13 positions match TRBD2. The germline gives CDR1 SGHRS, CDR2 YFSETQ. The CDR3 sequence is 15 residues long. V lost 3 bases to trimming and J lost 3 bases; unmatched junction nucleotides: 3. This CDR3 is CASSSGLAGVYEQYF. CDR3 DNA sequence: TGCGCCAGCAGCTCCGGACTAGCGGGGGTCTACGAGCAGTACTTC.

This clone was seen more than once but under ten times. J is TRBJ1-2 and V is TRBV6-6, with D tentatively TRBD1 (5 bases). Germline V lookup: CDR1 MNHNY, CDR2 SVGAGI (reference sequence). The V end was cut by 0 bases, the J end by 3 bases, with 8 bases between. This CDR3 is built from 14 residues. The CDR3, as DNA: TGTGCCAGCAGTTACTCGTCAGGGCACTATGGCTACACCTTC. Amino acid sequence: CASSYSSGHYGYTF.

This clone was counted only a few times. This chain links TRBV5-5 with TRBJ2-5, with 11 bases that match TRBD2. J was trimmed by 5 bases and V by 4 bases; bases with no gene match: 10. Germline CDR1 is SGHKS and CDR2 is YYEKEE (reference sequence). The CDR3 spans 16 residues. The CDR3 region is CASSTRLAGLGETQYF. For the CDR3, the DNA is TGTGCCAGCAGCACACGACTAGCGGGACTGGGGGAGACCCAGTACTTC.

V and J are TRBV28 and TRBJ1-5; a possible D gene is TRBD1 (5 bases). CDR1 MDHEN and CDR2 SYDVKM come from the germline V gene. The CDR3 spans 14 residues. V was cut by 7 bases and J by 4 bases, with 14 bases left in between. The CDR3 is CASTRTGGNQPQHF. The CDR3 DNA is TGTGCCAGCACCCGCACGGGGGGTAATCAGCCCCAGCATTTT.

This chain joins TRBV5-1 and TRBJ1-1; D not resolved. CDR3 length equals 14 residues. The germline CDR1 and CDR2 sequences are SGHRS and YFSETQ. V gave up 0 bases and J gave up 1 base, with 7 bases separating them. This CDR3 is CASSLEPGNTEAFF. The CDR3 nucleotides are TGCGCCAGCAGCTTGGAACCCGGGAACACTGAAGCTTTCTTT. Full variable domain (remainder filled in from reference TRBV5-1 and TRBJ1-1): KAGVTQTPRYLIKTRGQQVTLSCSPISGHRSVSWYQQTPGQGLQFLFEYFSETQRNKGNFPGRFSGRQFSNSRSEMNVSTLELGDSALYLCASSLEPGNTEAFFGQGTRLTVV.

Only one count was recorded for this clone. The chain is built from TRBV2 and TRBJ1-2, with a weak D call TRBD1 (5 bases). Per germline, CDR1 SNHLY and CDR2 FYNNEI. The CDR3 totals 15 residues. V lost 4 bases, J lost 7 bases, and 19 bases lay in between. This CDR3 reads CASSVRFSGDGGYTF. The DNA for the CDR3 is TGTGCCAGCAGTGTAAGGTTTTCGGGGGACGGTGGCTACACCTTC. Looking up the rest from reference TRBV2 and TRBJ1-2 gives the full variable domain: EPEVTQTPSHQVTQMGQEVILRCVPISNHLYFYWYRQILGQKVEFLVSFYNNEISEKSEIFDDQFSVERPDGSNFTLKIRSTKLEDSAMYFCASSVRFSGDGGYTFGSGTRLTVV.

This chain uses TRBV30 with TRBJ1-5; D ambiguous. Trimming stripped 2 bases from V and 5 bases from J, with 7 bases between. The V gene's germline CDR1 is GTSNPN and CDR2 SVGIG (reference sequence). The CDR3 extends over 12 amino acids. The CDR3 sequence: CAWSRAYQPQHF. In DNA, the CDR3 is TGTGCCTGGAGTAGGGCCTATCAGCCCCAGCATTTT.

V gene TRBV7-2 combines with J gene TRBJ2-7; D gene ambiguous. The ends were cut back, 5 bases at V and 3 bases at J, with 8 bases in the middle. Per the germline V gene, CDR1 is SGHTA and CDR2 is FQGNSA. The CDR3 runs to 12 residues. CDR3 DNA sequence: TGTGCCAGCAGCCTTAGTAGCTACGAGCAGTACTTC. Amino acid sequence: CASSLSSYEQYF.

The CDR3 region is CASSNVGTGANVLTF. CDR3 sequence (DNA): TGTGCCAGCAGTAACGTCGGGACTGGGGCCAACGTCCTGACTTTC. V gene TRBV27 combines with J gene TRBJ2-6; tentatively, D is TRBD2 (5 bases). The CDR3 runs to 15 residues. Germline V gene lookup returns CDR1 MNHEY and CDR2 SMNVEV (reference sequence). V lost 5 bases and J 2 bases, leaving 10 bases between the germline ends.

V is TRBV18 and J is TRBJ1-2; 9 bases are shared with TRBD1. The V gene end was trimmed by 3 bases and the J gene end by 8 bases; junction bases not matched to a gene: 7. Germline CDR1 reads KGHSH; CDR2 reads LQKENI. CDR3 length equals 14 residues. CDR3 in amino acids: CASSPTKGQGGYTF. Written as DNA, the CDR3 is TGTGCCAGCTCACCGACGAAGGGACAGGGCGGCTACACCTTC.

V is TRBV9 and J is TRBJ1-1; weak D call: TRBD1 (5 bases). Trimming took off 3 bases at V and 2 bases at J, with 17 bases between the two ends. Germline CDR1 is SGDLS and CDR2 is YYNGEE. The CDR3 is 16 residues long. CDR3 residues: CASSDGTTDFNTEAFF. The CDR3 DNA is TGTGCCAGCAGCGACGGAACGACAGACTTTAACACTGAAGCTTTCTTT.

V usage is TRBV2 and J usage is TRBJ2-2, with D perhaps TRBD1 or TRBD2 (5 bases each). The CDR3 spans 14 residues. V shed 2 bases and J shed 7 bases, with 11 bases lying between them. The germline gives CDR1 SNHLY, CDR2 FYNNEI. CDR3 sequence (DNA): TGTGCCAGCAGTGAACGGGGCCGGGGCGGGGAGCTGTTTTTT. It specifies CASSERGRGGELFF.

The genes are TRBV5-6 and TRBJ2-1; 9 bases are shared with TRBD1. V gave up 3 bases and J gave up 6 bases; unmatched junction bases: 4. Per the germline V gene, CDR1 is SGHDT and CDR2 is YYEEEE. CDR3 size: 14 residues. CDR3 coding DNA: TGTGCCAGCAGCTGGTTGACAGGGGGCAATGAGCAGTTCTTC. Its translation is CASSWLTGGNEQFF.

V gene TRBV10-3 combines with J gene TRBJ2-5; 7 bases align to TRBD1. The end of the DNA is better explained by TRBJ2-7, so the J call may be wrong. The CDR3 contains 12 residues. CDR1 and CDR2 (germline): ENHRY, SYGVKD. DNA of the CDR3: TGTGCCATCAGTGGACAGGGCTACGAGCAGTACTTC. Amino acid sequence: CAISGQGYEQYF.

This rearrangement joins TRBV9 to TRBJ1-6, with D maybe TRBD1 (6 bases). CDR3 length equals 17 residues. Between the trimmed V and J ends, which lost 0 bases and 3 bases, there was a span of 13 bases. Germline CDR1 and CDR2: SGDLS and YYNGEE. CDR3 DNA: TGTGCCAGCAGCGTAGGAATCAGGACAGACTATAATTCACCCCTCCACTTT. Its translation: CASSVGIRTDYNSPLHF.

The V and J genes are TRBV4-3 and TRBJ2-7; 8 nucleotides line up with TRBD2. V shed 0 bases and J 1 base; nucleotides not matched to a gene: 11. This CDR3 spans 18 amino acids. CDR1 is LGHNA and CDR2 is YSLEER in the germline V gene. CDR3 nucleotides: TGCGCCAGCAGCCAAGATTGGGCTAGCGGGCCGAGGTCCTACGAGCAGTACTTC. As protein: CASSQDWASGPRSYEQYF.

The rearrangement joins TRBV20-1 to TRBJ1-2; no clear D. CDR1 DFQATT and CDR2 SNEGSKA come from the germline V gene (reference sequence). The CDR3 length is 10 residues. Trimming removed 5 bases from V and 5 bases from J, with 6 bases in between. The CDR3 nucleotides read TGCAGTGCTGAGACATATGGCTACACCTTC. Protein product: CSAETYGYTF.

V and J are TRBV6-5 and TRBJ2-1, with a tentative D call TRBD2 (6 bases). Per germline, CDR1 MNHEY and CDR2 SVGAGI. The CDR3 is 16 amino acids. V lost 1 base, J lost 0 bases, and 10 bases lay in between. The CDR3 here is CASSYLTGGSYNEQFF. The CDR3 DNA is TGTGCCAGCAGTTACTTGACCGGGGGCTCCTACAATGAGCAGTTCTTC.

This chain uses TRBV2 with TRBJ1-5; 7 nucleotides align to TRBD1. The CDR3 has 13 amino acids. Germline CDR1 and CDR2: SNHLY and FYNNEI. With 6 bases clipped from V and 7 bases from J, the junction kept 6 bases outside the gene matches. CDR3: CASRPQQGQPQHF. As DNA, the CDR3 is TGTGCCAGCAGACCACAACAGGGGCAGCCCCAGCATTTT. Full variable domain (rest looked up from reference TRBV2 and TRBJ1-5): EPEVTQTPSHQVTQMGQEVILRCVPISNHLYFYWYRQILGQKVEFLVSFYNNEISEKSEIFDDQFSVERPDGSNFTLKIRSTKLEDSAMYFCASRPQQGQPQHFGDGTRLSIL.

This clone was observed once. This chain connects TRBV28 to TRBJ2-6, with TRBD1 matching over 7 bases. Unmatched junction bases numbered 3, after V lost 8 bases and J lost 2 bases. Germline V lookup: CDR1 MDHEN, CDR2 SYDVKM. The CDR3 contains 14 residues. The CDR3: CASSDRAGANVLTF. The CDR3 region has the DNA TGTGCCAGCTCCGACAGGGCTGGGGCCAACGTCCTGACTTTC.

The chain is built from TRBV4-3 and TRBJ2-2; D is possibly TRBD1 (5 bases). The CDR3 covers 18 residues. The germline gives CDR1 LGHNA, CDR2 YSLEER. V shed 4 bases and J shed 5 bases, with 23 bases lying between them. The DNA of the CDR3 is TGCGCCAGCAGCCCAAGTCGGGCCAGCAAGGGGATGACCGGGGAGCTGTTTTTT. This codes for CASSPSRASKGMTGELFF.

The chain combines TRBV18 with TRBJ2-7, with 11 bases aligning to TRBD2. Per the germline V gene, CDR1 is KGHSH and CDR2 is LQKENI. With V trimmed by 3 bases and J by 0 bases, 7 bases remained unmatched. CDR3 length equals 17 residues. The CDR3 nucleotides read TGTGCCAGCTCACCCGCTAGCGGGGGGCAGAGCTCCTACGAGCAGTACTTC. Its translation is CASSPASGGQSSYEQYF.

The V and J genes are TRBV7-3 and TRBJ2-7; 7 nucleotides align to TRBD2. Germline CDR1 reads SGHTA; CDR2 reads FQGTGA. The CDR3 is 15 amino acids. V shed 5 bases, J shed 5 bases, and the junction held 12 bases outside the gene matches. CDR3 nucleotide sequence: TGTGCCAGCAGCCCACCGGGTCGGGGGGAGGACGAGCAGTACTTC. It is translated as CASSPPGRGEDEQYF.